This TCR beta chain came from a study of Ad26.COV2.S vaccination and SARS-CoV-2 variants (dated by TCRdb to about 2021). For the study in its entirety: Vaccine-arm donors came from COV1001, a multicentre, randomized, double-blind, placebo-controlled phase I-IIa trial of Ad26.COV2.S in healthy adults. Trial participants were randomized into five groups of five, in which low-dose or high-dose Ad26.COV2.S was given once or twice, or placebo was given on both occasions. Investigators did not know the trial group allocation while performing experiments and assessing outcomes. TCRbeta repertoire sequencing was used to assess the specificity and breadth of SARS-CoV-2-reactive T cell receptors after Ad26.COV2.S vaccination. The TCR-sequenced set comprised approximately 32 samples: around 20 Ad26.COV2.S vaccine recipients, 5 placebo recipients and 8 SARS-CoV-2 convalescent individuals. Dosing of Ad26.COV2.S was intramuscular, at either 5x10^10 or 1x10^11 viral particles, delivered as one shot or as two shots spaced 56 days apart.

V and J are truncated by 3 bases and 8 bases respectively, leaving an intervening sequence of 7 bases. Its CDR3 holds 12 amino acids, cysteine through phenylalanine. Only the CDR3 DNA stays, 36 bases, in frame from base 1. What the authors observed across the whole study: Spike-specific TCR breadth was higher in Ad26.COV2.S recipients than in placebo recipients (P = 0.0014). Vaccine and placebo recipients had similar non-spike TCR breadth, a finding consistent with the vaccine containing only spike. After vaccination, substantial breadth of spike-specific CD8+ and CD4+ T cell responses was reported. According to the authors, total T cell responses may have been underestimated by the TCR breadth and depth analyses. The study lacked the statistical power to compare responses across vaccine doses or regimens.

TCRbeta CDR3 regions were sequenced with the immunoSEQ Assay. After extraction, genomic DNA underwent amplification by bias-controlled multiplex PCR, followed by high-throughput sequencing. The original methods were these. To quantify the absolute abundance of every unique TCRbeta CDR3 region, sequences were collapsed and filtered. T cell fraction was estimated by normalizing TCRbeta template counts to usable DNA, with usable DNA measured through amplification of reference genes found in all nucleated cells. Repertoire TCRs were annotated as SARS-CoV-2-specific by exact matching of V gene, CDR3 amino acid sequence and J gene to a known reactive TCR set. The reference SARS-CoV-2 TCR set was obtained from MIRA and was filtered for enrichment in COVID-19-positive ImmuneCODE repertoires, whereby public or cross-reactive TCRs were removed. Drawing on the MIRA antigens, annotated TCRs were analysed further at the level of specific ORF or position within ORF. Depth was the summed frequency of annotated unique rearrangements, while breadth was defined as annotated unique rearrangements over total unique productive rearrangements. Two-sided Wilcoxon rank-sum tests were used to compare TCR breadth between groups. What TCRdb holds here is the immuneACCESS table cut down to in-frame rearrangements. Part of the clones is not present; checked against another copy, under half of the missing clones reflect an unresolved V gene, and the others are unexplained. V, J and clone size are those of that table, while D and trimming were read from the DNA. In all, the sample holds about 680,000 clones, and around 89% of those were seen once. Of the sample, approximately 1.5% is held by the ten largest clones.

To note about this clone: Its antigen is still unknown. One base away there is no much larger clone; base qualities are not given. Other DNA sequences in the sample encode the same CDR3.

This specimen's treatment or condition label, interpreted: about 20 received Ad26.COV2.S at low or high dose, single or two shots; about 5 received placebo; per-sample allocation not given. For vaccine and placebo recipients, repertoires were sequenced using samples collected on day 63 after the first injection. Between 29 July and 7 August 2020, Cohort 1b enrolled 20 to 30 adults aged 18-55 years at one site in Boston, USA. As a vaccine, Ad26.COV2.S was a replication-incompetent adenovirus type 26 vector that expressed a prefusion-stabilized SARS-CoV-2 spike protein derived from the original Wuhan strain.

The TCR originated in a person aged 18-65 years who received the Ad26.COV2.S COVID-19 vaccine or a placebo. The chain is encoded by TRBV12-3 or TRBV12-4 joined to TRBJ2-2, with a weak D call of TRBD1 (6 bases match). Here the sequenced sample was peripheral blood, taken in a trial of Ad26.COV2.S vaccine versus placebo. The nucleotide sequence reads TGTGCCAGCAGTTTGGGGGCTGGGGAGCTGTTTTTT. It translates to CASSLGAGELFF.